This T cell receptor beta chain emerged from a study of response to subunit inactivated influenza vaccine. Study results and caveats: New T cells are recruited in small numbers by each seasonal influenza vaccination, according to the authors' suggestion.

In the case of this clonotype: Its antigen is not known.

Germline V gene lookup returns CDR1 LGHDT and CDR2 YNNKEL (reference sequence). V lost 2 bases to trimming and J lost 0 bases; unmatched junction nucleotides: 3. This CDR3 region has 16 residues. TCRdb re-derived calls from the RT-PCR reads in MiXCR, one entry per CDR3 protein. The table includes under 550,000 distinct CDR3 sequences, less than 8% detected once. The origin of this receptor is a man aged 45 to 75 who received an inactivated influenza vaccine. The specimen was PBMCs from blood, collected less than 30 months after vaccination. The J gene is TRBJ1-5, the V gene TRBV3-1, with TRBD1 matching 8 bases. CDR3 coding DNA: TGTGCCAGCAGCCAATCCGACAGGGGTAGCAATCAGCCCCAGCATTTT. This sequence encodes CASSQSDRGSNQPQHF. The whole variable domain, remainder taken from reference TRBV3-1 and TRBJ1-5, is DTAVSQTPKYLVTQMGNDKSIKCEQNLGHDTMYWYKQDSKKFLKIMFSYNNKELIINETVPNRFSPKSPDKAHLNLHINSLELGDSAVYFCASSQSDRGSNQPQHFGDGTRLSIL.